The TCR beta chain described here comes from a study of beta chain features in type 1 diabetes. Expressed TCRB transcripts were sequenced after all isolated RNA was converted to cDNA. Method: immunoSEQ multiplex PCR; TCRdb's copy keeps in-frame clones and lacks some. This sample yields roughly 350,000 clones, of which approximately 9.9% are seen a single time; 0.015% belongs to the top ten. The purity of all sorted populations exceeded 95%. This CDR3 region has 19 residues. V was clipped by 4 bases and J by 4 bases; unmatched bases: 20. Germline-derived CDR1 and CDR2 are SGDLS and YYNGEE. The table lists this clone with a few counts. As yet, its antigen is unknown. Study results and limitations: The study found moderately but significantly shorter TCRB CDR3s in all four CD4+ subsets of Type 1 diabetes patients. VDJ junctions from patients with type 1 diabetes contained fewer insertions and more deletions. Relative to healthy donors, patients appeared to have naive, central memory and Treg TCRB repertoires that were more similar.

The sample consisted of naive CD4+ T cells from blood. The chain uses TRBV9 and TRBJ1-2; 9 bases are shared with TRBD1. The receptor's source is a woman between 25 and 40 years old in good health. The DNA of the CDR3 is TGTGCCAGCAGCCAGGCTCGGGGGGGACAGGGTCAATCTATCTATGGCTACACCTTC. Encoded protein: CASSQARGGQGQSIYGYTF.